These 5 T cell receptor beta chains were sequenced from one sample in a study of regulatory T cells. Amplification used 52 TRBV primers and 13 TRBJ primers. Method: immunoSEQ multiplex PCR; TCRdb's copy keeps in-frame clones and lacks some. This table holds 20,000 or so clones, 80% to 95% found once. The specimen sequenced was CD8+ T cells sorted from blood. The receptors were sampled from a child aged 2 to 10 with CD3G deficiency.

The chain carries TRBV28 and TRBJ2-7, with 7 bases fitting TRBD2. The CDR3 runs 15 residues. V was pared by 2 bases and J by 2 bases, with 6 bases of the junction left unmatched. Looked up from germline, CDR1 is MDHEN and CDR2 is SYDVKM. CDR3 amino acids: CASSLRGGPAYEQYF. DNA for the CDR3: TGTGCCAGCAGTTTAAGGGGAGGGCCCGCCTACGAGCAGTACTTC.

This chain links TRBV30 with TRBJ1-1; tentative D call: TRBD1 (5 bases). CDR3 length equals 13 residues. V gave up 3 bases and J gave up 1 base, with 9 bases separating them. Germline CDR1 GTSNPN, CDR2 SVGIG (reference sequence). CDR3 amino acids: CAWRSGPNTEAFF. The CDR3 nucleotides are TGTGCCTGGAGGTCGGGGCCGAACACTGAAGCTTTCTTT.

In its sample, this clone was seen a few times. The chain is built from TRBV11-2 and TRBJ2-1; possibly TRBD1 or TRBD2 for D (5 bases each). V lost 4 bases and J lost 8, with 12 bases in between. Germline V gene lookup returns CDR1 SGHAT and CDR2 FQNNGV. The CDR3 has 13 residues. CDR3 bases: TGTGCCAGCAGCTCCCGGGACGGCTATGAGCAGTTCTTC. It encodes CASSSRDGYEQFF.

The chain employs TRBV11-2 and TRBJ2-5; 9 bases line up with TRBD2. The tail of the sequence fits TRBJ2-7 better, so the J call may be wrong. Per germline, CDR1 SGHAT and CDR2 FQNNGV. There are 14 residues in the CDR3. This CDR3 is CASSYGLANYEQYF. DNA of the CDR3: TGTGCCAGCAGCTATGGACTAGCGAACTACGAGCAGTACTTC.

The rearrangement uses TRBV27 and TRBJ2-5; no clear D gene. The closer fit of TRBJ2-7 to the DNA end suggests the J call may be wrong. This CDR3 is 14 amino acids long. The germline V gene encodes CDR1 MNHEY and CDR2 SMNVEV (reference sequence). CDR3 residues: CASSLSLGPYEQYF. DNA of the CDR3: TGTGCCAGCAGTTTATCGTTGGGCCCCTACGAGCAGTACTTC.